The 14 T cell receptor beta chains below come from one sample, sequenced in a study of T cell responses to AZD1222 COVID-19 vaccine. Here immunoSEQ multiplex PCR was the method, and the copy in TCRdb shows in-frame clones only, minus some. Altogether tens of thousands of clones are present, about 86% being singletons, with the ten largest covering 6.9%. Here the sequenced sample was peripheral blood, taken 28 days after the second AZD1222 dose. The receptors were sampled from an adult who received the AZD1222 COVID-19 vaccine.

The chain combines TRBV6-2 or TRBV6-3 with TRBJ2-7; a weak D match, TRBD1 (5 bases). The CDR3 has 14 residues. Germline loops: CDR1 MNHEY, CDR2 SVGEGT. V was pared by 4 bases and J by 6 bases, with 16 bases between. CDR3 coding DNA: TGTGCCAGCAGTTTATGGGGCGGTAACGGCGAGCAGTACTTC. It encodes CASSLWGGNGEQYF.

The chain uses TRBV19 and TRBJ1-1; D might be TRBD1 (5 bases). Looked up from germline, CDR1 is LNHDA and CDR2 is SQIVND (reference sequence). V gave up 7 bases and J gave up 0 bases, with 21 bases separating them. This CDR3 comprises 17 residues. CDR3 nucleotides: TGTGCCAGTAAAGACGCCAGGCCCCTAGGGGTGAACACTGAAGCTTTCTTT. Translation: CASKDARPLGVNTEAFF.

This clone was seen a single time. The rearrangement uses TRBV12-3 or TRBV12-4 and TRBJ1-2; tentatively, D is TRBD1 (6 bases). The V and J ends lost 6 bases and 4 bases respectively, with 12 bases between them. The CDR3 runs 13 residues. The CDR3: CASSRDILYGYTF. CDR3 nucleotide sequence: TGTGCCAGCAGCCGGGACATCCTCTATGGCTACACCTTC.

This sequence joins TRBV13 and TRBJ2-4, with D maybe TRBD2 (6 bases). Germline V gene data show CDR1 as PRHDT and CDR2 as FYEKMQ (reference sequence). The CDR3 covers 15 residues. Trimming pared 5 bases from V and 13 bases from J, leaving 24 bases between. DNA for the CDR3: TGTGCCAGCAGCCCTCCGACTAGGCCTGTGGTCGCACAGTACTTC. It translates to CASSPPTRPVVAQYF.

The chain carries TRBV6-5 and TRBJ1-5; D is ambiguous. Deletions cut 5 bases from V and 3 bases from J, with 14 bases between. Germline V gives CDR1 MNHEY, CDR2 SVGAGI. CDR3 size: 15 residues. In DNA form, the CDR3 reads TGTGCCAGCAGTCCCCAGCAGGCTTACAATCAGCCCCAGCATTTT. Its protein product is CASSPQQAYNQPQHF.

V is TRBV4-2 and J is TRBJ2-1; a possible D gene is TRBD2 (6 bases). The germline gives CDR1 LGHNA, CDR2 YNFKEQ. The CDR3 runs to 14 residues. The germline V and J ends were trimmed by 0 bases and 14 bases, with 17 bases remaining between them. The CDR3 DNA is TGTGCCAGCAGCCAAGAACGGAGGAGGGGAGCGAAGTTCTTC. Encoded protein: CASSQERRRGAKFF.

The chain carries TRBV5-6 and TRBJ2-7; possible D gene TRBD1, 7 bases. V lost 6 bases to trimming and J lost 3 bases, with 13 bases between them. The CDR3 is made up of 13 amino acids. In germline, CDR1 is SGHDT, CDR2 YYEEEE. CDR3 loop: CASMRDSRYEQYF. CDR3 coding DNA: TGTGCCAGCATGCGGGACAGCCGCTACGAGCAGTACTTC. Filled out from reference TRBV5-6 and TRBJ2-7, the complete variable domain reads DAGVTQSPTHLIKTRGQQVTLRCSPKSGHDTVSWYQQALGQGPQFIFQYYEEEERQRGNFPDRFSGHQFPNYSSELNVNALLLGDSALYLCASMRDSRYEQYFGPGTRLTVT.

This chain uses TRBV4-3 with TRBJ1-2, with D unclear. The germline V and J ends were trimmed by 0 bases and 4 bases, with 9 bases remaining between them. This CDR3 is 14 amino acids long. Germline lookup yields CDR1 LGHNA and CDR2 YSLEER. In DNA form, the CDR3 reads TGCGCCAGCAGCCAAGATGGGTCGGCCTATGGCTACACCTTC. Amino acids: CASSQDGSAYGYTF.

This chain uses TRBV6-5 with TRBJ2-7; unclear D gene. In germline, CDR1 is MNHEY, CDR2 SVGAGI. Between the trimmed V and J ends, which lost 7 bases and 3 bases, there was a span of 16 bases. This CDR3 is built from 14 residues. This chain's CDR3 is CASTRTFDGYEQYF. CDR3 in DNA: TGTGCCAGCACTCGGACGTTTGATGGCTACGAGCAGTACTTC.

The chain combines TRBV3-1 (or the pseudogene TRBV3-2) with TRBJ2-3, with TRBD2 matching 16 bases. CDR3 length: 19 residues. Germline V CDR1 and CDR2: LGHDT, YNNKEL (reference sequence). With 4 bases clipped from V and 6 bases from J, the junction kept 13 bases outside the gene matches. The CDR3 protein is CASSPIPGTSGGASDTQYF. The CDR3 region has the DNA TGTGCCAGCAGCCCAATTCCCGGGACTAGCGGGGGGGCGTCGGATACGCAGTATTTT.

This chain connects TRBV9 to TRBJ2-7; TRBD2 matches at 8 bases. The CDR3 spans 15 residues. Losses at the gene ends were 4 bases for V and 0 bases for J; bases not matched to a gene: 6. Germline CDR1 reads SGDLS; CDR2 reads YYNGEE. This CDR3 reads CASSTGLASSYEQYF. DNA for the CDR3: TGTGCCAGCAGCACCGGACTAGCTTCCTCCTACGAGCAGTACTTC. The entire variable domain, with the rest obtained from reference TRBV9 and TRBJ2-7, is as follows: DSGVTQTPKHLITATGQRVTLRCSPRSGDLSVYWYQQSLDQGLQFLIQYYNGEERAKGNILERFSAQQFPDLHSELNLSSLELGDSALYFCASSTGLASSYEQYFGPGTRLTVT.

V and J are TRBV10-3 and TRBJ2-1; the D gene could be TRBD1 or TRBD2 (5 bases each). Looked up from germline, CDR1 is ENHRY and CDR2 is SYGVKD. The CDR3 is 12 amino acids. In nucleotides, the CDR3 is TGTGCTGGGGGAACTAACTACAATGAGCAGTTCTTC. This gives the protein CAGGTNYNEQFF.

V gene TRBV5-5 combines with J gene TRBJ1-1; 10 bases are shared with TRBD1. Trimming removed 6 bases from V and 11 bases from J; junction bases left unmatched: 13. The CDR3 is 14 residues long. The germline V gene has CDR1 SGHKS and CDR2 YYEKEE (reference sequence). The CDR3 nucleotides read TGTGCCAGCACCGTATCGACAGGGGGCGTCGCGGCTTTCTTT. Amino acids: CASTVSTGGVAAFF.

The chain employs TRBV19 and TRBJ2-7, with no clear D. Trimming took 1 base from V and 0 from J, leaving 7 bases between them. The CDR3 is 14 residues long. CDR1 is LNHDA, CDR2 SQIVND, per germline (reference sequence). The CDR3 protein is CASSIAPNSYEQYF. In DNA, the CDR3 is TGTGCCAGTAGTATAGCTCCGAACTCCTACGAGCAGTACTTC.